The 10 T cell receptor beta chains listed next were all sequenced from one sample in a study of low-dose radiotherapy and immunotherapy resistance in tumors. Covering alpha and beta chains, TRAV- and TRBV-specific primers were used for the first-strand cDNA. The PCR that amplified TCRs ran for around 22 cycles, relying on a constant-region primer and a V-primer adapter. Using its own MiXCR run on the reads, TCRdb lists one record per CDR3 protein. The repertoire holds around 17,000 distinct CDR3 sequences, with around two thirds as singletons. These receptors all come from a human donor with advanced metastatic prostate, ovarian, gallbladder or colorectal cancer (not recorded which). This table probably holds off-target reads from a library built for another chain.

The chain couples TRBV5-4 to TRBJ2-5; 8 positions match TRBD1. Germline CDR1 reads SGHNT; CDR2 reads YYREEE (reference sequence). This CDR3 is 17 amino acids long. Unmatched junction bases numbered 9, after V lost 1 base and J lost 1 base. The CDR3 spells CASSLPPGTGFQETQYF. In DNA form, the CDR3 reads TGTGCCAGCAGCTTGCCCCCTGGGACAGGTTTCCAAGAGACCCAGTACTTC.

The count of this clonotype is one. The genes are TRBV20-1 and TRBJ2-3; the D is unclear. V dropped 6 bases and J dropped 2 bases, with 12 bases sitting between them. In germline, CDR1 is DFQATT, CDR2 SNEGSKA (reference sequence). The CDR3 is made up of 13 amino acids. CDR3 amino acids: CSAGYRATDTQYF. In nucleotides, the CDR3 is TGCAGTGCGGGATACCGGGCCACAGATACGCAGTATTTT.

V gene TRBV19 combines with J gene TRBJ2-2, with D uncertain. CDR1 is LNHDA and CDR2 is SQIVND in the germline V gene (reference sequence). Trimming took 5 bases from V and 0 from J, leaving 7 bases between them. This CDR3 contains 14 residues. The CDR3 loop is CASSLGSNTGELFF. For the CDR3, the DNA is TGTGCCAGTAGTCTGGGTTCGAACACCGGGGAGCTGTTTTTT.

The rearrangement links TRBV7-9 to TRBJ2-7; D is unresolved. Trimming stripped 5 bases from V and 5 bases from J, with 19 bases between. Germline V gene sequence: CDR1 SEHNR, CDR2 FQNEAQ (reference sequence). CDR3 length equals 15 residues. The CDR3: CASSPATLRTNEQYF. Here the CDR3 DNA reads TGTGCCAGCAGCCCCGCGACCCTCCGAACTAACGAGCAGTACTTC.

The rearrangement joins TRBV5-1 to TRBJ2-7; D gene uncertain. CDR1 is SGHRS and CDR2 is YFSETQ in the germline V gene. This CDR3 is built from 13 residues. V lost 4 bases and J 2 bases, leaving 10 bases between the germline ends. In DNA form, the CDR3 reads TGCGCCAGCAGCCCCGAAGGAGCCTACGAGCAGTACTTC. The encoded protein is CASSPEGAYEQYF.

The rearrangement uses TRBV28 and TRBJ2-7; 7 positions agree with TRBD2. V shed 3 bases, J shed 6 bases, and the junction held 8 bases outside the gene matches. CDR1 is MDHEN, CDR2 SYDVKM, per germline. This CDR3 is built from 14 residues. The CDR3 DNA sequence: TGTGCCAGCAGTTTGGGCGGGGGATCTGGCGAGCAGTACTTC. It translates to CASSLGGGSGEQYF. The full variable domain, in which reference TRBV28 and TRBJ2-7 provide the parts outside the CDR3, is DVKVTQSSRYLVKRTGEKVFLECVQDMDHENMFWYRQDPGLGLRLIYFSYDVKMKEKGDIPEGYSVSREKKERFSLILESASTNQTSMYLCASSLGGGSGEQYFGPGTRLTVT.

The J gene is TRBJ2-2, the V gene TRBV7-2; 11 positions agree with TRBD2. The CDR3 length is 15 residues. Germline V gene sequence: CDR1 SGHTA, CDR2 FQGNSA. J was trimmed by 7 bases and V by 5 bases; bases with no gene match: 6. Here the CDR3 DNA reads TGTGCCAGCAGCGACCGAACTAGCGGGGGCGGGGAGCTGTTTTTT. Its translation is CASSDRTSGGGELFF.

This chain uses TRBV5-1 with TRBJ2-3, with 9 bases identical to TRBD2. The CDR3 length is 14 residues. V shed 6 bases and J 6 bases; nucleotides not matched to a gene: 8. Germline values: CDR1 SGHRS, CDR2 YFSETQ. CDR3 bases: TGCGCCAGCACCGCGGGGGGGCCAGGTGATACGCAGTATTTT. Its translation is CASTAGGPGDTQYF.

This rearrangement joins TRBV12-3 or TRBV12-4 to TRBJ2-6, with 8 bases matching TRBD1. With 1 base clipped from V and 0 bases from J, the junction kept 2 bases outside the gene matches. The CDR3 sequence is 17 residues long. CDR3 nucleotides: TGTGCCAGCAGTTTAGGACAGGGGAACTCTGGGGCCAACGTCCTGACTTTC. The encoded protein is CASSLGQGNSGANVLTF.

The genes are TRBV10-3 and TRBJ2-1, with D perhaps matching TRBD1 (6 bases). The CDR3 consists of 13 residues. From germline, CDR1 is ENHRY and CDR2 SYGVKD. V was clipped by 6 bases and J by 6 bases, with 12 bases between them. CDR3 sequence reads: CAISLGGSNEQFF. Written as DNA, the CDR3 is TGTGCCATCAGCCTTGGGGGCTCCAATGAGCAGTTCTTC.